Each of the 21 T cell receptor beta chains below was sequenced from the same sample in a study of blood T cell repertoires in COVID-19. Measured with immunoSEQ multiplex PCR; TCRdb has only the in-frame clones, and not every one. The repertoire includes tens of thousands of clones, approximately 79% of them detected once, and 9% to 15% sits in the top ten. Sequenced input: peripheral blood. These receptors were collected from a human donor in a cohort sampled during active COVID-19.

The chain joins TRBV30 to TRBJ1-2; D may be TRBD1 (5 bases). V was trimmed by 2 bases and J by 3 bases, leaving 10 bases between them. The CDR3 totals 13 residues. The V gene's germline CDR1 is GTSNPN and CDR2 SVGIG (reference sequence). The CDR3 sequence: CAWSTGLHYGYTF. The CDR3 nucleotides are TGTGCCTGGAGTACAGGACTACACTATGGCTACACCTTC.

V usage is TRBV29-1 and J usage is TRBJ1-5, with a tentative D call TRBD1 (5 bases). CDR3 length: 13 amino acids. V shed 0 bases and J shed 4 bases, with 7 bases lying between them. Germline V lookup: CDR1 SQVTM, CDR2 ANQGSEA. The CDR3 reads CSVEEGGNQPQHF. The CDR3 nucleotides read TGCAGCGTTGAAGAGGGGGGGAATCAGCCCCAGCATTTT.

The chain is built from TRBV4-2 and TRBJ1-3; a weak D match, TRBD1 (6 bases). V lost 3 bases and J 0 bases, leaving 18 bases between the germline ends. Germline V lookup: CDR1 LGHNA, CDR2 YNFKEQ. The CDR3 is 18 residues long. The CDR3, as DNA: TGTGCCAGCAGCCAGGGGCTGAATTCACAGGGCTCTGGAAACACCATATATTTT. This sequence encodes CASSQGLNSQGSGNTIYF.

The CDR3 here is CASGLVGDRGYEQYF. The CDR3 nucleotides are TGTGCTAGTGGTTTGGTCGGGGACAGGGGCTACGAGCAGTACTTC. This chain links TRBV12-5 with TRBJ2-7, with 10 bases lining up with TRBD1. The CDR3 runs 15 residues. Germline CDR1 and CDR2: LGHNT and FRNRAP. The V gene end was trimmed by 0 bases and the J gene end by 3 bases; junction bases not matched to a gene: 2.

Written as DNA, the CDR3 is TGTGCCAGTAGGTATGGGGGAGGGATCAATCAGCCCCAGCATTTT. Its translation: CASRYGGGINQPQHF. J is TRBJ1-5 and V is TRBV19; tentative D call: TRBD1 (5 bases). Per germline, CDR1 LNHDA and CDR2 SQIVND (reference sequence). V was clipped by 6 bases and J by 3 bases, with 15 bases between them. This CDR3 is 15 amino acids long. The whole variable domain, remainder taken from reference TRBV19 and TRBJ1-5, is DGGITQSPKYLFRKEGQNVTLSCEQNLNHDAMYWYRQDPGQGLRLIYYSQIVNDFQKGDIAEGYSVSREKKESFPLTVTSAQKNPTAFYLCASRYGGGINQPQHFGDGTRLSIL.

The V and J genes are TRBV9 and TRBJ1-1, with D uncertain. V lost 3 bases and J 5 bases, leaving 8 bases between the germline ends. The CDR3 consists of 12 residues. Germline loops: CDR1 SGDLS, CDR2 YYNGEE. The CDR3 DNA reads TGTGCCAGCAGCGGAGCGGGGACTGAAGCTTTCTTT. It encodes CASSGAGTEAFF.

This clone was counted between two and nine times. The chain links TRBV2 to TRBJ2-7; TRBD1 agrees at 7 bases. The germline V gene encodes CDR1 SNHLY and CDR2 FYNNEI. The CDR3 consists of 15 residues. With V trimmed by 8 bases and J by 3 bases, 13 bases remained unmatched. The CDR3 region has the DNA TGTGCCAGCCGAGAGGAGACAGGGCTTCGCTACGAGCAGTACTTC. Translating gives CASREETGLRYEQYF.

The CDR3 is CASSQTVSYEQYF. CDR3 DNA: TGTGCCAGCAGCCAGACAGTCTCCTACGAGCAGTACTTC. V is TRBV7-2 and J is TRBJ2-7, with D maybe TRBD1 (5 bases). V was trimmed by 5 bases and J by 0 bases, leaving 8 bases between them. The CDR3 runs 13 residues. CDR1 is SGHTA and CDR2 is FQGNSA in the germline V gene.

The chain uses TRBV10-3 and TRBJ1-2; D might be TRBD1 (5 bases). In germline, CDR1 is ENHRY, CDR2 SYGVKD. Trimming took off 3 bases at V and 4 bases at J, with 9 bases between the two ends. The CDR3 contains 13 residues. CDR3 coding DNA: TGTGCCATCAGTGAATCGGGGGTCTATGGCTACACCTTC. Amino acid sequence: CAISESGVYGYTF.

The chain is built from TRBV7-9 and TRBJ1-1; D perhaps matches TRBD1 (5 bases). The CDR3 consists of 17 residues. Trimming shortened V by 2 bases and J by 1 base, and 17 bases separated the two germline ends. Germline V CDR1 and CDR2: SEHNR, FQNEAQ (reference sequence). CDR3 protein: CASSLPFPGEGNTEAFF. CDR3 bases: TGTGCCAGCAGCTTACCCTTCCCGGGGGAGGGGAACACTGAAGCTTTCTTT. Based on the CDR3 plus reference TRBV7-9 and TRBJ1-1, the full variable domain is DTGVSQNPRHKITKRGQNVTFRCDPISEHNRLYWYRQTLGQGPEFLTYFQNEAQLEKSRLLSDRFSAERPKGSFSTLEIQRTEQGDSAMYLCASSLPFPGEGNTEAFFGQGTRLTVV.

V gene TRBV7-8 combines with J gene TRBJ1-1; 7 positions match TRBD1. Germline V CDR1 and CDR2: SGHVS, FQNEAQ. The V and J ends lost 5 bases and 6 bases, in that order; junction bases with no gene match: 9. CDR3 length: 14 amino acids. This CDR3 is CASSRGQHYAEAFF. The CDR3 bases are TGTGCCAGCAGCAGGGGACAGCACTACGCTGAAGCTTTCTTT.

The rearrangement uses TRBV7-2 and TRBJ2-7; D possibly corresponds to TRBD2 (5 bases). Trimming pared 1 base from V and 6 bases from J, leaving 13 bases between. The germline V gene encodes CDR1 SGHTA and CDR2 FQGNSA. This CDR3 is 14 amino acids long. In DNA form, the CDR3 reads TGTGCCAGCAGCTTAGGTGGAGGTTTTGTCGAGCAGTACTTC. Amino acid sequence: CASSLGGGFVEQYF. The full variable domain, completed using reference TRBV7-2 and TRBJ2-7, is GAGVSQSPSNKVTEKGKDVELRCDPISGHTALYWYRQSLGQGLEFLIYFQGNSAPDKSGLPSDRFSAERTGGSVSTLTIQRTQQEDSAVYLCASSLGGGFVEQYFGPGTRLTVT.

The gene calls are TRBV4-3 and TRBJ2-2; TRBD2 matches 14 bases. This CDR3 spans 17 amino acids. Germline loops: CDR1 LGHNA, CDR2 YSLEER. V lost 1 base to trimming and J lost 7 bases; unmatched junction nucleotides: 5. CDR3 DNA: TGCGCCAGCAGCCAAGCCGGGACTAGCGGGAGTTTCGGGGAGCTGTTTTTT. It codes for CASSQAGTSGSFGELFF.

Only one count was recorded for this clone. V gene TRBV3-1 (or the pseudogene TRBV3-2) combines with J gene TRBJ2-3; 10 bases line up with TRBD1. The J segment lost 2 bases and the V segment lost 4 bases, leaving 6 bases of the junction unmatched. The CDR3 contains 16 residues. CDR1 and CDR2 from the germline V gene are LGHDT and YNNKEL (reference sequence). CDR3: CASSLRDRGITDTQYF. The CDR3 region has the DNA TGTGCCAGCAGCCTCCGGGACAGGGGAATCACAGATACGCAGTATTTT.

The chain links TRBV19 to TRBJ2-1; maybe TRBD1 (5 bases). Germline V lookup: CDR1 LNHDA, CDR2 SQIVND (reference sequence). V dropped 3 bases and J dropped 3 bases, with 24 bases sitting between them. The CDR3 is made up of 19 amino acids. This CDR3 reads CASSITREAGNPYYNEQFF. The CDR3 DNA sequence: TGTGCCAGTAGTATTACTCGAGAGGCAGGGAACCCCTACTACAATGAGCAGTTCTTC.

The CDR3 DNA reads as TGTGCCACGTCATGGACTAGCAACAATGAGCAGTTCTTC. Residues: CATSWTSNNEQFF. The chain carries TRBV28 and TRBJ2-1, with 8 nucleotides matching TRBD2. There are 13 residues in the CDR3. Germline V gives CDR1 MDHEN, CDR2 SYDVKM. V dropped 10 bases and J dropped 5; count of bases not matched to a gene: 7.

J is TRBJ2-7 and V is TRBV7-2; D may be TRBD2 (6 bases). The CDR3 contains 14 residues. The ends were cut back, 7 bases at V and 5 bases at J, with 18 bases in the middle. Germline V gene lookup returns CDR1 SGHTA and CDR2 FQGNSA. CDR3 nucleotides: TGTGCCAGCAAAAAAGTTGGCGGGAACGACGAGCAGTACTTC. This gives the protein CASKKVGGNDEQYF.

This sequence joins TRBV4-3 and TRBJ2-7; 7 nucleotides agree with TRBD2. With 0 bases clipped from V and 3 bases from J, the junction kept 5 bases outside the gene matches. Germline CDR1 and CDR2: LGHNA and YSLEER. The CDR3 is made up of 15 amino acids. The CDR3 loop reads CASSQDLRGSYEQYF. The DNA for the CDR3 is TGCGCCAGCAGCCAAGATCTGCGGGGGAGCTACGAGCAGTACTTC.

V usage is TRBV19 and J usage is TRBJ2-7, with no clear D. V shed 5 bases and J shed 0 bases, with 11 bases lying between them. This CDR3 has 14 residues. CDR1 is LNHDA and CDR2 is SQIVND in the germline V gene (reference sequence). In DNA, the CDR3 is TGTGCCAGTAGTTTTCGTCAGGACTCCTACGAGCAGTACTTC. As protein: CASSFRQDSYEQYF.

The rearrangement uses TRBV27 and TRBJ1-1; D possibly corresponds to TRBD1 (5 bases). The CDR3 extends over 16 amino acids. Per the germline V gene, CDR1 is MNHEY and CDR2 is SMNVEV (reference sequence). Trimming took 4 bases from V and 1 from J, leaving 16 bases between them. This CDR3 reads CASSSHFGRGNTEAFF. The CDR3 DNA reads as TGTGCCAGCAGTTCCCATTTCGGAAGGGGGAACACTGAAGCTTTCTTT.

This chain joins TRBV30 and TRBJ1-2; possibly TRBD1 for D (5 bases). Germline V gene data show CDR1 as GTSNPN and CDR2 as SVGIG (reference sequence). V was clipped by 0 bases and J by 8 bases, with 7 bases between them. This CDR3 is 11 amino acids long. DNA of the CDR3: TGTGCCTGGAGTGTTAGGGGCGGCTACACCTTC. Its protein product is CAWSVRGGYTF.